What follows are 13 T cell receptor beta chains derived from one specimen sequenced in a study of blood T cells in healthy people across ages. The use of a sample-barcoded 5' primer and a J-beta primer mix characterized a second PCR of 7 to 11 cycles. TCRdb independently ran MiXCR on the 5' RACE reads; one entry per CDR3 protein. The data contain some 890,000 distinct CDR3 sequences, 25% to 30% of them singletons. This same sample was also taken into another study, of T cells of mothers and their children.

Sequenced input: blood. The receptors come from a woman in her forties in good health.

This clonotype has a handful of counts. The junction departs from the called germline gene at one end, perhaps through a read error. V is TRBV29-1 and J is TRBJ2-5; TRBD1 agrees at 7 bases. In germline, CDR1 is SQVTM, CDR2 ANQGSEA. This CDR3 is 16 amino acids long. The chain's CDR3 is CGVEGSWDSHQGTQYF. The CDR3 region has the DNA TGCGGCGTTGAAGGCTCCTGGGACAGCCACCAAGGGACCCAGTACTTC.

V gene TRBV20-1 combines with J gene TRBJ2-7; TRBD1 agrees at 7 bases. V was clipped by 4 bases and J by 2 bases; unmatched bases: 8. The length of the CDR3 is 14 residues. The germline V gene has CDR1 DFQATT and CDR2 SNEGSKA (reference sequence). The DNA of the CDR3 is TGCAGTGCTAACTCCCCGGGACAGCCCTACGAGCAGTACTTC. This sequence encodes CSANSPGQPYEQYF.

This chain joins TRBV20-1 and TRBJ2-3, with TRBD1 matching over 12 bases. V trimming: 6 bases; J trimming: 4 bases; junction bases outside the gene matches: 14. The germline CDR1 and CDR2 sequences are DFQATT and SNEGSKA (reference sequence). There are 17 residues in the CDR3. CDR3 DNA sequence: TGCAGTGCGCGCCGGGACAGGGGGCATCTAGATGCAGATACGCAGTATTTT. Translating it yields CSARRDRGHLDADTQYF.

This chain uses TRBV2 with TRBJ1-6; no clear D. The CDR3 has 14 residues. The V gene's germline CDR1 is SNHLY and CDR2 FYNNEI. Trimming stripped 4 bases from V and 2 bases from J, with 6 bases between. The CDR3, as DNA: TGTGCCAGCAGTGCTGATACCTATAATTCACCCCTCCACTTT. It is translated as CASSADTYNSPLHF.

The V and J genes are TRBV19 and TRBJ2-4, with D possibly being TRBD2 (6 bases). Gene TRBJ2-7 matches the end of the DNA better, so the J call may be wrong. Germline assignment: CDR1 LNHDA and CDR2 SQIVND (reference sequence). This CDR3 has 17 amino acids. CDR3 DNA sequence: TGTGCCAGTAGTACCTTACCCGGGACGGAGGGAGCCTACGAGCAGTACTTC. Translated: CASSTLPGTEGAYEQYF.

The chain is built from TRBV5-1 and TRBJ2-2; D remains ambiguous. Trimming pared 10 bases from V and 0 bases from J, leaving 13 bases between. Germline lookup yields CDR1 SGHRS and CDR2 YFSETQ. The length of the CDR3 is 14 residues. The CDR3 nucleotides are TGCGCCGGCACCCCAGGAGCGAACACCGGGGAGCTGTTTTTT. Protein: CAGTPGANTGELFF.

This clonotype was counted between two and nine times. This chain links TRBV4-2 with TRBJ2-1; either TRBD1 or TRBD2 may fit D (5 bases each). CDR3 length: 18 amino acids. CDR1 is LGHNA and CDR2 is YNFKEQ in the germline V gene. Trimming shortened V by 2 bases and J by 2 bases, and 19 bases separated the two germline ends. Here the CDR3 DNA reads TGTGCCAGCAGCCAATTTTGGGGCGGAGCGGATACCTACAATGAGCAGTTCTTC. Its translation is CASSQFWGGADTYNEQFF.

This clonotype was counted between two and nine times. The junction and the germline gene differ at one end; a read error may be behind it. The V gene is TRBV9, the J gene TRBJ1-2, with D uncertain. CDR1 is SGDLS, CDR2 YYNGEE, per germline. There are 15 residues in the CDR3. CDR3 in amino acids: CAGSVATTASHGYTF. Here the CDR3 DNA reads TGTGCCGGCAGCGTAGCTACAACAGCGTCCCATGGCTACACCTTC.

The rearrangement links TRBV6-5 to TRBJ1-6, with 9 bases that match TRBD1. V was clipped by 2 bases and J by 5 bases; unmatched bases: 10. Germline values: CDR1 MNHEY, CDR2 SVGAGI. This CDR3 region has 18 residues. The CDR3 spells CASSYVGQGKRDNSPLHF. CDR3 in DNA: TGTGCCAGCAGTTACGTGGGACAGGGAAAACGTGATAATTCACCCCTCCACTTT.

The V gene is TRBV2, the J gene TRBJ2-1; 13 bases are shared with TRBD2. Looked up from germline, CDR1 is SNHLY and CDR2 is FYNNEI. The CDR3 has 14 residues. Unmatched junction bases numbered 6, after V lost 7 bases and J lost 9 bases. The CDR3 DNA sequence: TGTGCCAGCAAAACTAGCGGGGGGGCCACTGAGCAGTTCTTC. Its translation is CASKTSGGATEQFF.

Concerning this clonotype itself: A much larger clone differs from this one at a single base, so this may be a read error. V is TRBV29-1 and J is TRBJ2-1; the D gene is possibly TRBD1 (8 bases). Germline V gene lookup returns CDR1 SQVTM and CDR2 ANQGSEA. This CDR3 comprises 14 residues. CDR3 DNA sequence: TGCAGCGACCAACAGGGGGAGGGGGGCAATGAGCGGTTCTTC. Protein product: CSDQQGEGGNERFF.

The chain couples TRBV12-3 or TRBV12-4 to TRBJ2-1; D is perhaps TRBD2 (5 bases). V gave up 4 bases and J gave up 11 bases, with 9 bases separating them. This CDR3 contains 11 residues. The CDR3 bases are TGTGCCAGCAGTTCGACTATGCAGCAGTTCTTC. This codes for CASSSTMQQFF.

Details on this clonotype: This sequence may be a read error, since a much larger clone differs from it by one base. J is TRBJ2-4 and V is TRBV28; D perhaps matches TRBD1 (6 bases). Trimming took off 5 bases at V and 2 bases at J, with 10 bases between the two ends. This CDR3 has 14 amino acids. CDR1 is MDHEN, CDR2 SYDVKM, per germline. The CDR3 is CASSGTGSKNIQYF. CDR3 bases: TGTGCCAGCAGTGGAACAGGGTCCAAAAACATTCAGTACTTC. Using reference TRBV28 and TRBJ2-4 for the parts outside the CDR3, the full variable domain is DVKVTQSSRYLVKRTGEKVFLECVQDMDHENMFWYRQDPGLGLRLIYFSYDVKMKEKGDIPEGYSVSREKKERFSLILESASTNQTSMYLCASSGTGSKNIQYFGAGTRLSVL.